The sample holds many counts of the clone carrying this T cell receptor beta chain. Its antigen is as yet unknown. V lost 3 bases and J lost 1, with 19 bases in between. The V gene's germline CDR1 is LGHDT and CDR2 YNNKEL (reference sequence). The CDR3 covers 17 residues. It was uncontrolled infection, other autoimmune disease, pregnancy or lactation that excluded patients. Fresh 10 ml peripheral blood yielded PBMCs. The TCR beta CDR3 regions underwent amplification using RNA transcripts as the source. Carried out on the TCR CDR3, a first-round RT-PCR used the HTBI primer set. In TCRdb, the multiplex PCR reads were re-called with MiXCR into one record per CDR3 protein. In the table there are fewer than 500,000 distinct CDR3 sequences, about 14% of which are singletons. The data originate from a study of T cells in Graves' hyperthyroidism and ophthalmopathy. Overall study findings and caveats: From stable hyperthyroidism, ophthalmopathy was separated by a 13 V-J model.

Sequencing was done on a sample of blood. The clonotype originates from a woman aged 25-40 years with Graves' ophthalmopathy. The chain carries TRBV3-1 and TRBJ2-7; D tentatively fits TRBD1 or TRBD2 (6 bases each). The CDR3: CASSHSPRDTISYEQYF. The CDR3 nucleotides are TGTGCCAGCAGCCACTCTCCGCGGGACACCATATCCTACGAGCAGTACTTC.